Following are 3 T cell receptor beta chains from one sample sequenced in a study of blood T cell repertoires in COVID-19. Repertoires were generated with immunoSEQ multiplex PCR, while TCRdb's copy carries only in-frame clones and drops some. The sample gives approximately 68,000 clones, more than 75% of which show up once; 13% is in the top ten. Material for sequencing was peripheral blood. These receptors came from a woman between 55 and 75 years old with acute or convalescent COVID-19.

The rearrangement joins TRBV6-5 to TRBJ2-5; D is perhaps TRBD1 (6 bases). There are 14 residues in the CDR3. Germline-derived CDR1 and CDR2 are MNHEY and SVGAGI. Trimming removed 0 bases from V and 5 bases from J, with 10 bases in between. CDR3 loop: CASSYSRGKETQYF. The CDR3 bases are TGTGCCAGCAGTTACTCCAGGGGCAAGGAGACCCAGTACTTC.

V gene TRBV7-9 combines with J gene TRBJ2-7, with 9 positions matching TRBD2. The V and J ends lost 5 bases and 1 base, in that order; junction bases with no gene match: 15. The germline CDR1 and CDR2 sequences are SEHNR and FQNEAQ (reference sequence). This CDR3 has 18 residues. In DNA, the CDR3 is TGTGCCAGCAGCCCCTGGGAAGCGGGGGGTTCACAATCCTACGAGCAGTACTTC. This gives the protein CASSPWEAGGSQSYEQYF.

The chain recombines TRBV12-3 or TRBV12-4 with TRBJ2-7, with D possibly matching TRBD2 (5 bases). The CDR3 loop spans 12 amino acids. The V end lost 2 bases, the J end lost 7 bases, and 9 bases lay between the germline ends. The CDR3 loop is CASSLRRVEQYF. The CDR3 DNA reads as TGTGCCAGCAGTTTAAGGCGGGTAGAGCAGTACTTC.